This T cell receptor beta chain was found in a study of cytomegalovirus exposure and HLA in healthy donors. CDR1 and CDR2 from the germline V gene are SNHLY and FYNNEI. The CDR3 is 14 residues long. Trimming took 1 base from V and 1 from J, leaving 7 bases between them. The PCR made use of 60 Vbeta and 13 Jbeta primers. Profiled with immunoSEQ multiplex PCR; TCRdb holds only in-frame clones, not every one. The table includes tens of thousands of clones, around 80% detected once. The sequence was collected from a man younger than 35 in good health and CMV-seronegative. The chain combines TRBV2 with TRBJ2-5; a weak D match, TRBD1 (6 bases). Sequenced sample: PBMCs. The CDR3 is CASSEDRAQETQYF. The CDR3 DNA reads TGTGCCAGCAGTGAAGACAGGGCCCAAGAGACCCAGTACTTC.